This TCR beta chain was sequenced during a study of T cell repertoires in cytomegalovirus infection (dated by TCRdb to the late 2010s). For the study in its entirety: Donor HLA type was relevant to the analysis, because carriage of CMV infection together with the matching HLA type was indicated by public TCR beta signatures. What the research found in general, with its limitations: The ex vivo response was dominated by HLA-C-restricted CMV-specific TCR beta clonotypes, which also provided the single most frequent clonotype in two of eight donors. In both this cohort and an independent cohort of more than 350 donors, the cumulative frequency of public TCR beta family members distinguished carriers of CMV infection plus the relevant HLA type.

Sequenced using an Illumina HiSeq 1500. TCRdb cleaned the public reads at Q25 with fastp, built clones with MiXCR and kept in-frame beta chains. Duplicate CDR3 protein sequences are folded into a single record with the most common DNA and genes. This sample comprises hundreds of thousands of distinct CDR3 sequences, approximately 8.9% of them detected only once. The ten largest clonotypes hold approximately 2.4% of the sample. Worth noting for this clonotype: Its antigen specificity is not known. Base qualities were left out, and no much larger clone turns up one base away.

The V and J ends are trimmed by 7 bases and 0 bases, leaving 10 bases between them. From the cysteine up to the phenylalanine, the CDR3 has a length of 13 residues. The DNA shown is the 39-base CDR3, in frame from base 1. Per the germline V gene (reference sequence), DFQATT is the CDR1 and SNEGSKA is the CDR2. The sample consisted of PBMCs. This TCR was sampled from a human donor in good health (CMV status not recorded). Some clones in this sample may be carry-over from other donors' samples. The V and J segments used are TRBV20-1 and TRBJ1-5; the D gene identity is not certain. The bases are TGCAGTGGGCAGACTAATAGCAATCAGCCCCAGCATTTT. This encodes CSGQTNSNQPQHF.